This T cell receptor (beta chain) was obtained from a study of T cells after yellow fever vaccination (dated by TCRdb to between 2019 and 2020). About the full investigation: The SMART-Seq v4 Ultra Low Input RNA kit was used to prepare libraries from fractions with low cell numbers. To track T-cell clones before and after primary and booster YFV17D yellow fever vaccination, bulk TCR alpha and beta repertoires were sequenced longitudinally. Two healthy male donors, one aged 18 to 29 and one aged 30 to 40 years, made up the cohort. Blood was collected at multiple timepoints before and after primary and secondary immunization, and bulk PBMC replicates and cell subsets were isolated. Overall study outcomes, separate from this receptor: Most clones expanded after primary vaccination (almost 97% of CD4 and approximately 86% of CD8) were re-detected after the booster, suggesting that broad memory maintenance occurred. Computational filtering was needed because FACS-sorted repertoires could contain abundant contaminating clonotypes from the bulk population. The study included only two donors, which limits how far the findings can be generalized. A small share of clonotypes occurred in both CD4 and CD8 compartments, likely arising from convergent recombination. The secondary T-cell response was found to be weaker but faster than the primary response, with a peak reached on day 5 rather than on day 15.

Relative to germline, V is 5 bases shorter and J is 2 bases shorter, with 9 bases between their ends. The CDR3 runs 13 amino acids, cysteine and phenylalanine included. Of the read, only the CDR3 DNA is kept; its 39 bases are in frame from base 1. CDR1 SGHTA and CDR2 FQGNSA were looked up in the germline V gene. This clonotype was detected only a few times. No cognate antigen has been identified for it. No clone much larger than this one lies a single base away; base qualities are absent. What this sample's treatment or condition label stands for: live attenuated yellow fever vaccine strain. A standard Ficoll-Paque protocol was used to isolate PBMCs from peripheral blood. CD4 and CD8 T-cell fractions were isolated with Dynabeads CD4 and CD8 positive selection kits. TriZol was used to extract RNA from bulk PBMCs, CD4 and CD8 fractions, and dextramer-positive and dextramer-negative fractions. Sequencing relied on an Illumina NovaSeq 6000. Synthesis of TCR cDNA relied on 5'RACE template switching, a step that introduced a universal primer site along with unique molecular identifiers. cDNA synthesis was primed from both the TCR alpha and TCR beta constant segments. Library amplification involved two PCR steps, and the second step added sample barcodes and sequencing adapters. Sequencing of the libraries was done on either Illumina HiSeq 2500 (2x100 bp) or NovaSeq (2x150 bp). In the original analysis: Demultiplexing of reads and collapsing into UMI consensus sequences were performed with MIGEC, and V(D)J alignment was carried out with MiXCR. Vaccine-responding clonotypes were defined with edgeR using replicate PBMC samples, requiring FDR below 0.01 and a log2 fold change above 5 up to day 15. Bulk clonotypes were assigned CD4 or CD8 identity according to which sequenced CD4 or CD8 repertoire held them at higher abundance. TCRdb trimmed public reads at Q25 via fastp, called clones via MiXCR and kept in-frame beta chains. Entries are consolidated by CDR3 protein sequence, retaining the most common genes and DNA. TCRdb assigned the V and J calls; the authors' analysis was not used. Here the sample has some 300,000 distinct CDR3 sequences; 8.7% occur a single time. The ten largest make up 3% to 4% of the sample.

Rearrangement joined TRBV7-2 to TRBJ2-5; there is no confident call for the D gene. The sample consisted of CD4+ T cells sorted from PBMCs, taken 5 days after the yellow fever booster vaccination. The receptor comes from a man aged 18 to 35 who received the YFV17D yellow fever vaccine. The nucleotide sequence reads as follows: TGTGCCAGCAGCCCGTATTTACAAGAGACCCAGTACTTC. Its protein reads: CASSPYLQETQYF.